These 9 T cell receptor beta chains share one sample of origin, sequenced in a study of blood T cell repertoires in COVID-19. Only in-frame clones appear in the TCRdb table, and some are missing; sequencing was by immunoSEQ multiplex PCR. The table has about 15,000 clones, approximately 92% seen once. Specimen: peripheral blood. All receptors come from a human donor in a cohort sampled during active COVID-19.

This chain connects TRBV6-2 or TRBV6-3 to TRBJ2-3; weak D call: TRBD2 (6 bases). Trimming stripped 5 bases from V and 6 bases from J, with 24 bases between. Germline lookup yields CDR1 MNHEY and CDR2 SVGEGT. The CDR3 contains 17 residues. In DNA form, the CDR3 reads TGTGCCAGCAGTGATTCCCGGGACTCCCTTAATGCCGATACGCAGTATTTT. Translated: CASSDSRDSLNADTQYF.

This sequence joins TRBV5-4 and TRBJ2-7, with 10 positions matching TRBD1. This CDR3 is 15 amino acids long. Germline CDR1 SGHNT, CDR2 YYREEE (reference sequence). V gave up 4 bases and J gave up 3 bases; unmatched junction bases: 7. The CDR3 region has the DNA TGTGCCAGCAGCGATTCCGGGACAGGGGTCTACGAGCAGTACTTC. Translation gives CASSDSGTGVYEQYF. The full variable domain, rest sourced from reference TRBV5-4 and TRBJ2-7, is ETGVTQSPTHLIKTRGQQVTLRCSSQSGHNTVSWYQQALGQGPQFIFQYYREEENGRGNFPPRFSGLQFPNYSSELNVNALELDDSALYLCASSDSGTGVYEQYFGPGTRLTVT.

This chain joins TRBV5-4 and TRBJ1-6; D remains unclear. The CDR3 consists of 15 residues. Germline lookup yields CDR1 SGHNT and CDR2 YYREEE (reference sequence). The ends were cut back, 4 bases at V and 0 bases at J, with 8 bases in the middle. DNA of the CDR3: TGTGCCAGCAGCCTCGGTAGCTCCTATAATTCACCCCTCCACTTT. Its translation: CASSLGSSYNSPLHF. Variable domain in full (rest from reference TRBV5-4 and TRBJ1-6): ETGVTQSPTHLIKTRGQQVTLRCSSQSGHNTVSWYQQALGQGPQFIFQYYREEENGRGNFPPRFSGLQFPNYSSELNVNALELDDSALYLCASSLGSSYNSPLHFGNGTRLTVT.

This clone has only a few counts. The V call is TRBV18, the J call TRBJ2-3, with TRBD2 matching 12 bases. Germline V lookup: CDR1 KGHSH, CDR2 LQKENI. J lost 0 bases, V lost 2 bases, and 6 bases had no gene match. This CDR3 contains 18 residues. The CDR3 reads CASSPFTSGGPSTDTQYF. In DNA, the CDR3 is TGTGCCAGCTCACCATTCACTAGCGGGGGGCCAAGCACAGATACGCAGTATTTT. Complete variable domain (other parts from reference TRBV18 and TRBJ2-3): NAGVMQNPRHLVRRRGQEARLRCSPMKGHSHVYWYRQLPEEGLKFMVYLQKENIIDESGMPKERFSAEFPKEGPSILRIQQVVRGDSAAYFCASSPFTSGGPSTDTQYFGPGTRLTVL.

The chain is built from TRBV9 and TRBJ1-3; D possibly corresponds to TRBD1 (5 bases). Germline CDR1 SGDLS, CDR2 YYNGEE. The CDR3 sequence is 15 residues long. Trimming cost V 4 bases and J 1 base, with 12 bases left between them. The CDR3 sequence is CASSSYQGSGNTIYF. DNA for the CDR3: TGTGCCAGCAGCTCGTATCAGGGATCTGGAAACACCATATATTTT.

The chain recombines TRBV10-3 with TRBJ2-1; 10 nucleotides match TRBD1. CDR3 length: 15 residues. Germline V gene data show CDR1 as ENHRY and CDR2 as SYGVKD. Germline trimming cut 6 bases from V and 5 bases from J; bases unmatched to any gene: 7. CDR3 sequence reads: CAIRTGGPADNEQFF. The CDR3 DNA sequence: TGTGCCATCAGGACAGGGGGCCCCGCCGACAATGAGCAGTTCTTC.

The chain combines TRBV19 with TRBJ2-2, with unresolved D. CDR3 length equals 16 residues. Per the germline V gene, CDR1 is LNHDA and CDR2 is SQIVND (reference sequence). V dropped 4 bases and J dropped 2 bases, with 14 bases sitting between them. The CDR3 region has the DNA TGTGCCAGTAGTAACGGAGACGCGCGTAACACCGGGGAGCTGTTTTTT. It translates to CASSNGDARNTGELFF.

The J gene is TRBJ2-7, the V gene TRBV28; 12 bases match TRBD1. Germline V gene data show CDR1 as MDHEN and CDR2 as SYDVKM. The CDR3 is 16 amino acids. Germline trimming cut 5 bases from V and 4 bases from J; bases unmatched to any gene: 9. CDR3 sequence reads: CASSTPGQGARYEQYF. CDR3 in DNA: TGTGCCAGCAGTACTCCGGGACAGGGGGCGAGGTACGAGCAGTACTTC.

This chain connects TRBV7-2 to TRBJ1-1; 9 bases match TRBD1. The CDR3 length is 15 residues. V lost 2 bases to trimming and J lost 0 bases; unmatched junction nucleotides: 1. Germline CDR1 SGHTA, CDR2 FQGNSA. As DNA, the CDR3 is TGTGCCAGCAGCTTAACAGGGGGCATGAACACTGAAGCTTTCTTT. Its translation is CASSLTGGMNTEAFF.